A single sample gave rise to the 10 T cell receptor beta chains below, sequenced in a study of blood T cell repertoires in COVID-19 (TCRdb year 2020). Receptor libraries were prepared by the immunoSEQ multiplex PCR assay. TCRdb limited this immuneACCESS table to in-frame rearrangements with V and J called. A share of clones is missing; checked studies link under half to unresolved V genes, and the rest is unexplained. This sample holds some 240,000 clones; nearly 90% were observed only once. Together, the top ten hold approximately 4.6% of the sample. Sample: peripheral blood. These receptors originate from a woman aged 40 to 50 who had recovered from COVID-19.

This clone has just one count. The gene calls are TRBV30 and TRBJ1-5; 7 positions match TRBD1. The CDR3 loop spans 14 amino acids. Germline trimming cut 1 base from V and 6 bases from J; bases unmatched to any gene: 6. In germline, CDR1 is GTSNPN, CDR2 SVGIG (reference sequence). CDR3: CAWSAGGIGQPQHF. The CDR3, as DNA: TGTGCCTGGAGTGCAGGGGGGATAGGTCAGCCCCAGCATTTT.

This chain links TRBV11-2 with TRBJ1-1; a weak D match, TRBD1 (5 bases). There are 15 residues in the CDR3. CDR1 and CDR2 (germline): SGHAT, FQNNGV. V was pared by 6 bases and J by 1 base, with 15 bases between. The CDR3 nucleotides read TGTGCCAGCAGAGCAGGAAGGGGCTCGAACACTGAAGCTTTCTTT. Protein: CASRAGRGSNTEAFF.

CDR3 nucleotide sequence: TGTGCCTGGAGTTTAGAAAGTAGGGGGAATCAGCCCCAGCATTTT. This gives the protein CAWSLESRGNQPQHF. The chain recombines TRBV30 with TRBJ1-5; weak D call: TRBD1 (6 bases). Between the trimmed V and J ends, which lost 2 bases and 4 bases, there was a span of 15 bases. The germline V gene encodes CDR1 GTSNPN and CDR2 SVGIG (reference sequence). The CDR3 length is 15 residues.

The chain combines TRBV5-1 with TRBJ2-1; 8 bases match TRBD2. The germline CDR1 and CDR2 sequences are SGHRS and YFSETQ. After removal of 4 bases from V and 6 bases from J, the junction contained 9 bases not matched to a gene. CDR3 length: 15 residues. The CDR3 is CASSLLIGTSNEQFF. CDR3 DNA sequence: TGCGCCAGCAGCCTCCTTATTGGGACTAGCAATGAGCAGTTCTTC.

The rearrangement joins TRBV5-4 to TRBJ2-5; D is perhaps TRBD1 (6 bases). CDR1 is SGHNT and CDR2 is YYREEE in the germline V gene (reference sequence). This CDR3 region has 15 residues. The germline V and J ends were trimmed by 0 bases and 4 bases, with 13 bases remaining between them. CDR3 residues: CASSLAPGVGETQYF. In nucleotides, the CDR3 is TGTGCCAGCAGCTTGGCGCCAGGGGTAGGAGAGACCCAGTACTTC. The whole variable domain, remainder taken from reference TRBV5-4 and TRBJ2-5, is ETGVTQSPTHLIKTRGQQVTLRCSSQSGHNTVSWYQQALGQGPQFIFQYYREEENGRGNFPPRFSGLQFPNYSSELNVNALELDDSALYLCASSLAPGVGETQYFGPGTRLLVL.

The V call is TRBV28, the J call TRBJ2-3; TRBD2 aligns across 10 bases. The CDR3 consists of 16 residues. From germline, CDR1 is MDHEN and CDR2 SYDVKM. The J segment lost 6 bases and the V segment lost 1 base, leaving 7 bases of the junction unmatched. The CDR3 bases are TGTGCCAGCAGTTTATCCGTCCTAGCGGGGGCCGATACGCAGTATTTT. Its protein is CASSLSVLAGADTQYF. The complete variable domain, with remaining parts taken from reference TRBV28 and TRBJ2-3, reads DVKVTQSSRYLVKRTGEKVFLECVQDMDHENMFWYRQDPGLGLRLIYFSYDVKMKEKGDIPEGYSVSREKKERFSLILESASTNQTSMYLCASSLSVLAGADTQYFGPGTRLTVL.

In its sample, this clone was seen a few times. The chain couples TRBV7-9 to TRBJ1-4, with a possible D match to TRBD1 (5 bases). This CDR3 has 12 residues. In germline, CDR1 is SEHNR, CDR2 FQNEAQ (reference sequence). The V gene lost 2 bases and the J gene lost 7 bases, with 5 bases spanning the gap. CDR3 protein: CASSLQGEKLFF. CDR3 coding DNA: TGTGCCAGCAGCTTACAGGGTGAAAAACTGTTTTTT.

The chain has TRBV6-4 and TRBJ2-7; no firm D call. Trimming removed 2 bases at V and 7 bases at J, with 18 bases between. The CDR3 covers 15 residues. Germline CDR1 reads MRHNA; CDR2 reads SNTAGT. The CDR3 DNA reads TGTGCCAGCAGTGACCACCGACGGAGTTATTGTGAGCAGTACGTC. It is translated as CASSDHRRSYCEQYV.

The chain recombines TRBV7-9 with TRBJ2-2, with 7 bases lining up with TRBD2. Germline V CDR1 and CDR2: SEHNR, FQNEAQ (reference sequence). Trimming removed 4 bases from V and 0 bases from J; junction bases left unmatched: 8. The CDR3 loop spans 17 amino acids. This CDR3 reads CASSSGAGVANTGELFF. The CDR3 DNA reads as TGTGCCAGCAGCTCCGGGGCGGGGGTAGCGAACACCGGGGAGCTGTTTTTT.

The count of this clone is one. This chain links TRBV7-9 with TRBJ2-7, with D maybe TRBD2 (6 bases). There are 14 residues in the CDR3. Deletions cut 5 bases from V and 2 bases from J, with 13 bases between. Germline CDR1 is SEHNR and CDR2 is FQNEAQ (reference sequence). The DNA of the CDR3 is TGTGCCAGCAGCCACGGGACTGGCGCCTACGAGCAGTACGTC. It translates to CASSHGTGAYEQYV.